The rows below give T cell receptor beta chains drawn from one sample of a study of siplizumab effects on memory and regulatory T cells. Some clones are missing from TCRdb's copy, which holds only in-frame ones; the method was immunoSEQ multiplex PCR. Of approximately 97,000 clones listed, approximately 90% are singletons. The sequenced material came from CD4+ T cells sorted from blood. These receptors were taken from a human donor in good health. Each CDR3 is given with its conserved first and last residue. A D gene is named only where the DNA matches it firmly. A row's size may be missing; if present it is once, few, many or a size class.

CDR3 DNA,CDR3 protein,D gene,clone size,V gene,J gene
TGTGCCAGCAGATACTCGACTAGCGGGAGTACTGGGGAGCTGTTTTTT,CASRYSTSGSTGELFF,TRBD2,once,TRBV28,TRBJ2-2
TGTGCCAGCAGTCCCACCACCGCGGTGAAGGGAGAGACCCAGTACTTC,CASSPTTAVKGETQYF,-,-,TRBV2,TRBJ2-5
TGTGCCAGCAGCTTCGGGACAGAACACAATGAGCAGTTCTTC,CASSFGTEHNEQFF,TRBD1,-,TRBV7-7,TRBJ2-1
TGTGCCAGCACAAACCCCCCACGAGATCTCAATGAGCAGTTCTTC,CASTNPPRDLNEQFF,-,-,TRBV28,TRBJ2-1
TGTGCCAGTAGTATGGCCTTGTCTAACACTGAAGCTTTCTTT,CASSMALSNTEAFF,-,-,TRBV19,TRBJ1-1
TGTGCCAGCAGTCCTTTGCGCAACTCCTACGAGCAGTACTTC,CASSPLRNSYEQYF,-,-,TRBV14,TRBJ2-7
TGTGCCAGCAGCCAAGGTATTGGGACCGATAACACTGAAGCTTTCTTT,CASSQGIGTDNTEAFF,-,-,TRBV9,TRBJ1-1
TGCGCCAGCAGCTTGCTAGCGGGAATCGGGAACACCGGGGAGCTGTTTTTT,CASSLLAGIGNTGELFF,TRBD2,-,TRBV5-1,TRBJ2-2
TGTGCCAGCAGACCGGGACAGCGTCAAACTGAAGCTTTCTTT,CASRPGQRQTEAFF,TRBD1,-,TRBV6-6,TRBJ1-1
TGTGCCAGCGCACCCCGGGGGCCGAACACCGGGGAGCTGTTTTTT,CASAPRGPNTGELFF,-,-,TRBV6-5,TRBJ2-2